Below, 29 T cell receptor beta chains from the same sample are listed, as sequenced in a study of T cell responses to AZD1222 COVID-19 vaccine. Profiled with immunoSEQ multiplex PCR; TCRdb holds only in-frame clones, not every one. Of about 150,000 clones listed, about 94% are singletons. The sample consisted of peripheral blood, taken on day 0 of AZD1222 vaccination. The origin of the receptors is an adult in good health.

The CDR3 bases are TGTGCTAGTGGTGGCTCCATTTCTTGGTCGAGCTCCTACAATGAGCAGTTCTTC. This translates into CASGGSISWSSSYNEQFF. The V call is TRBV12-5, the J call TRBJ2-1; D gene ambiguous. Trimming took 5 bases from V and 0 from J, leaving 20 bases between them. There are 18 residues in the CDR3. Germline V gene sequence: CDR1 LGHNT, CDR2 FRNRAP.

The count of this clone is one. The chain couples TRBV27 to TRBJ2-1; D possibly corresponds to TRBD1 (5 bases). This CDR3 spans 15 amino acids. Trimming left V 8 bases short and J 3 bases short, with 17 bases between. Germline V gene lookup returns CDR1 MNHEY and CDR2 SMNVEV (reference sequence). The CDR3 nucleotides read TGTGCCAGCGGGAACAGGCGCGTAGACTACAATGAGCAGTTCTTC. Translating it yields CASGNRRVDYNEQFF.

The CDR3 region has the DNA TGTGCCAGCACAAAGACAGGAACTAATGAAAAACTGTTTTTT. Its protein is CASTKTGTNEKLFF. The gene calls are TRBV11-2 and TRBJ1-4, with D tentatively TRBD1 (6 bases). Trimming removed 7 bases from V and 1 base from J, with 10 bases in between. CDR1 is SGHAT, CDR2 FQNNGV, per germline. The CDR3 totals 14 residues.

The rearrangement joins TRBV4-1 to TRBJ1-2; 7 bases agree with TRBD1. This CDR3 is built from 15 residues. V trimming: 0 bases; J trimming: 4 bases; junction bases outside the gene matches: 5. Germline-derived CDR1 and CDR2 are MGHRA and YSYEKL. The CDR3 loop is CASSQDLGGRYGYTF. The CDR3 DNA reads TGCGCCAGCAGCCAAGATCTAGGGGGCCGCTATGGCTACACCTTC.

The chain combines TRBV25-1 with TRBJ1-5; D is possibly TRBD1 (6 bases). This CDR3 is 16 amino acids long. V was shortened by 1 base and J by 2 bases, with 12 bases between the two germline ends. Germline CDR1 is MGHDK and CDR2 is SYGVNS. DNA for the CDR3: TGTGCCAGCAGTGAATCTGGGGGCTTGGGCAATCAGCCCCAGCATTTT. Translation: CASSESGGLGNQPQHF. Full variable domain (missing parts from reference TRBV25-1 and TRBJ1-5): EADIYQTPRYLVIGTGKKITLECSQTMGHDKMYWYQQDPGMELHLIHYSYGVNSTEKGDLSSESTVSRIRTEHFPLTLESARPSHTSQYLCASSESGGLGNQPQHFGDGTRLSIL.

The rearrangement joins TRBV7-3 to TRBJ2-7; 8 positions agree with TRBD1. Germline-derived CDR1 and CDR2 are SGHTA and FQGTGA. This CDR3 is 16 amino acids long. V shed 5 bases, J shed 4 bases, and the junction held 13 bases outside the gene matches. The CDR3 loop is CASSPRGQGGLYEQYF. The CDR3 DNA reads as TGTGCCAGCAGCCCGAGAGGACAGGGTGGTTTATACGAGCAGTACTTC.

The J gene is TRBJ1-2, the V gene TRBV21-1; whether TRBD1, the table's D call, matches the DNA was not checked. TRBV21-1 is reported as a pseudogene. This CDR3 region has 15 residues. CDR3 in DNA: TGTGCCAGCAGCAAAGAGGTAGGGGCGAACTATGGCTACACCTTC. This encodes CASSKEVGANYGYTF.

The rearrangement links TRBV9 to TRBJ2-6; 11 nucleotides agree with TRBD2. Trimming at V came to 2 bases and at J to 2 bases, leaving 3 bases not matched to a gene. Germline assignment: CDR1 SGDLS and CDR2 YYNGEE. CDR3 length: 17 amino acids. Written as DNA, the CDR3 is TGTGCCAGCAGCGTCCGACTAGCGGGGACTGGGGCCAACGTCCTGACTTTC. As protein: CASSVRLAGTGANVLTF.

The chain has TRBV5-4 and TRBJ1-5; 9 nucleotides align to TRBD1. Germline assignment: CDR1 SGHNT and CDR2 YYREEE (reference sequence). This CDR3 is 15 amino acids long. J lost 5 bases, V lost 9 bases, and 12 bases had no gene match. CDR3 loop: CATQSGTGSHQPQHF. The CDR3 DNA follows: TGTGCCACCCAGTCCGGGACAGGGTCCCATCAGCCCCAGCATTTT.

The CDR3 sequence is CASSPPAGLFGYTF. In DNA, the CDR3 is TGTGCCAGCTCACCACCGGCAGGGCTATTCGGCTACACCTTC. The chain combines TRBV18 with TRBJ1-2; weak D call: TRBD1 (5 bases). The V and J ends lost 0 bases and 8 bases respectively, with 13 bases between them. CDR3 length: 14 residues. Germline values: CDR1 KGHSH, CDR2 LQKENI.

This chain uses TRBV19 with TRBJ2-2; either TRBD1 or TRBD2 may supply D (5 bases each). This CDR3 contains 16 residues. Looked up from germline, CDR1 is LNHDA and CDR2 is SQIVND (reference sequence). V gave up 2 bases and J gave up 2 bases, with 12 bases separating them. In DNA, the CDR3 is TGTGCCAGTAGTATATCGGGGCTGACCAACACCGGGGAGCTGTTTTTT. It codes for CASSISGLTNTGELFF.

The V gene is TRBV5-4, the J gene TRBJ2-7, with 13 bases aligning to TRBD2. Germline trimming cut 4 bases from V and 1 base from J; bases unmatched to any gene: 2. Looked up from germline, CDR1 is SGHNT and CDR2 is YYREEE (reference sequence). CDR3 length: 15 residues. The CDR3 DNA reads TGTGCCAGCAGCCCGGGACTAGCGGGGTCCTACGAGCAGTACTTC. It translates to CASSPGLAGSYEQYF.

The chain carries TRBV7-3 and TRBJ2-5; D is perhaps TRBD2 (6 bases). The V and J ends lost 2 bases and 7 bases respectively, with 17 bases between them. Germline V gene data show CDR1 as SGHTA and CDR2 as FQGTGA. This CDR3 is built from 15 residues. As DNA, the CDR3 is TGTGCCAGCAGCTTAGGCGGTAGCGGAGACGGGACCCAGTACTTC. It yields the protein CASSLGGSGDGTQYF.

The J gene is TRBJ2-1, the V gene TRBV19; 12 nucleotides line up with TRBD2. CDR3 length equals 17 residues. J lost 5 bases, V lost 4 bases, and 9 bases had no gene match. CDR1 and CDR2 (germline): LNHDA, SQIVND (reference sequence). CDR3 loop: CASSTLLRLAGDNEQFF. The CDR3 nucleotides read TGTGCCAGTAGTACCTTACTCAGACTAGCGGGAGACAATGAGCAGTTCTTC. The complete variable domain, with remaining parts taken from reference TRBV19 and TRBJ2-1, reads DGGITQSPKYLFRKEGQNVTLSCEQNLNHDAMYWYRQDPGQGLRLIYYSQIVNDFQKGDIAEGYSVSREKKESFPLTVTSAQKNPTAFYLCASSTLLRLAGDNEQFFGPGTRLTVL.

The rearrangement uses TRBV6-4 and TRBJ2-2; D is tentatively TRBD1 or TRBD2 (7 bases each). V lost 5 bases, J lost 6 bases, and 13 bases lay in between. The CDR3 length is 14 residues. The germline V gene has CDR1 MRHNA and CDR2 SNTAGT. This CDR3 is CASSTSGGAGELFF. Here the CDR3 DNA reads TGTGCCAGCAGTACATCAGGGGGGGCCGGGGAGCTGTTTTTT.

The V and J genes are TRBV9 and TRBJ1-1, with TRBD1 identical over 7 bases. With V trimmed by 3 bases and J by 7 bases, 12 bases remained unmatched. CDR1 is SGDLS, CDR2 YYNGEE, per germline. This CDR3 has 15 amino acids. The CDR3 spells CASSGNRGLRGEAFF. In nucleotides, the CDR3 is TGTGCCAGCAGCGGAAACAGGGGCCTAAGAGGTGAAGCTTTCTTT.

V is TRBV28 and J is TRBJ1-2; a weak D match, TRBD1 (6 bases). Germline V gene lookup returns CDR1 MDHEN and CDR2 SYDVKM. V gave up 7 bases and J gave up 6 bases, with 18 bases separating them. The CDR3 is 14 amino acids. Here the CDR3 DNA reads TGTGCCAGCACCCTCGGGGGGCTAATTAATGGCTACACCTTC. Translating gives CASTLGGLINGYTF.

This chain uses TRBV19 with TRBJ1-5; D unclear. CDR3 length equals 14 residues. The ends were cut back, 9 bases at V and 3 bases at J, with 15 bases in the middle. Germline-derived CDR1 and CDR2 are LNHDA and SQIVND (reference sequence). Here the CDR3 reads CASDDGIVNQPQHF. In DNA, the CDR3 is TGTGCCAGCGATGACGGCATAGTCAATCAGCCCCAGCATTTT.

The genes are TRBV12-3 or TRBV12-4 and TRBJ1-2, with D perhaps matching TRBD1 (5 bases). Trimming took off 7 bases at V and 8 bases at J, with 11 bases between the two ends. This CDR3 comprises 11 residues. CDR3 DNA: TGTGCCAGCAATAGGGGTTCGGGCTACACCTTC. This gives the protein CASNRGSGYTF.

The chain joins TRBV7-8 to TRBJ2-6, with 7 bases matching TRBD1. CDR3 length: 15 residues. The germline gives CDR1 SGHVS, CDR2 FQNEAQ. The V segment lost 5 bases and the J segment 2 bases; nucleotides outside the gene matches: 3. The CDR3 DNA reads TGTGCCAGCAGCGAAACAGGGGCTGGGGCCAACGTCCTGACTTTC. Its protein is CASSETGAGANVLTF.

The V gene is TRBV6-5, the J gene TRBJ1-5; unclear D gene. Germline CDR1 is MNHEY and CDR2 is SVGAGI. This CDR3 has 14 amino acids. V was pared by 8 bases and J by 2 bases, with 13 bases between. The chain's CDR3 is CASAPTRGNQPQHF. The CDR3 bases are TGTGCCAGCGCTCCGACTCGGGGCAATCAGCCCCAGCATTTT.

This chain uses TRBV21-1 with TRBJ2-1; the DNA was not compared with TRBD2, the D call given in the table. TRBV21-1 is recorded as a pseudogene. This CDR3 is 14 amino acids long. In DNA, the CDR3 is TGTGCCAGCAGCAAAGCTCTAGCGGGAGCTCAACAGTTCTTC. This codes for CASSKALAGAQQFF.

This chain uses TRBV19 with TRBJ1-1; a weak D match, TRBD1 (5 bases). This CDR3 has 13 residues. V lost 8 bases, J lost 0 bases, and 10 bases lay in between. Germline loops: CDR1 LNHDA, CDR2 SQIVND (reference sequence). Here the CDR3 DNA reads TGTGCCAGTCGGGGGACCCTGAACACTGAAGCTTTCTTT. Translation: CASRGTLNTEAFF. Full variable domain (missing parts from reference TRBV19 and TRBJ1-1): DGGITQSPKYLFRKEGQNVTLSCEQNLNHDAMYWYRQDPGQGLRLIYYSQIVNDFQKGDIAEGYSVSREKKESFPLTVTSAQKNPTAFYLCASRGTLNTEAFFGQGTRLTVV.

The chain joins TRBV27 to TRBJ2-1; D is perhaps TRBD1 (6 bases). The CDR3 contains 13 residues. V gave up 6 bases and J gave up 2 bases, with 8 bases separating them. Per the germline V gene, CDR1 is MNHEY and CDR2 is SMNVEV (reference sequence). The CDR3 sequence: CASRKGAYNEQFF. The DNA for the CDR3 is TGTGCCAGCAGAAAGGGGGCCTACAATGAGCAGTTCTTC.

J is TRBJ2-5 and V is TRBV5-1, with 12 bases identical to TRBD2. This CDR3 is built from 14 residues. V trimming: 9 bases; J trimming: 5 bases; junction bases outside the gene matches: 8. CDR1 is SGHRS, CDR2 YFSETQ, per germline. The CDR3 DNA follows: TGCGCCACCGGACTAGCGGGAAGGGCGGAGACCCAGTACTTC. It encodes CATGLAGRAETQYF.

J is TRBJ1-1 and V is TRBV6-5, with no clear D. With 2 bases removed from V and 6 bases from J, the gap between germline ends came to 7 bases. The germline V gene has CDR1 MNHEY and CDR2 SVGAGI. This CDR3 is built from 12 residues. The CDR3, as DNA: TGTGCCAGCAGTTACGGTTCGGCTGAAGCTTTCTTT. It is translated as CASSYGSAEAFF.

J is TRBJ2-7 and V is TRBV29-1; 9 nucleotides align to TRBD1. Germline V gene data show CDR1 as SQVTM and CDR2 as ANQGSEA. The CDR3 is made up of 13 amino acids. V shed 4 bases and J 1 base; nucleotides not matched to a gene: 2. CDR3 amino acids: CSVGTGASYEQYF. CDR3 nucleotide sequence: TGCAGCGTTGGGACAGGGGCTTCCTACGAGCAGTACTTC.

The rearrangement uses TRBV5-6 and TRBJ1-4, with D tentatively TRBD1 (6 bases). The CDR3 loop spans 16 amino acids. In germline, CDR1 is SGHDT, CDR2 YYEEEE. Trimming shortened V by 5 bases and J by 3 bases, and 17 bases separated the two germline ends. The CDR3 reads CASRDGAQGSNEKLFF. CDR3 coding DNA: TGTGCCAGCAGGGACGGGGCACAGGGTTCTAATGAAAAACTGTTTTTT.

The chain recombines TRBV19 with TRBJ2-7; TRBD1 matches 8 bases. The V and J ends lost 6 bases and 1 base, in that order; junction bases with no gene match: 2. The CDR3 totals 13 residues. The germline V gene encodes CDR1 LNHDA and CDR2 SQIVND (reference sequence). The DNA of the CDR3 is TGTGCCAGTAGCCGGGACAGGTCCTACGAGCAGTACTTC. Residues: CASSRDRSYEQYF.